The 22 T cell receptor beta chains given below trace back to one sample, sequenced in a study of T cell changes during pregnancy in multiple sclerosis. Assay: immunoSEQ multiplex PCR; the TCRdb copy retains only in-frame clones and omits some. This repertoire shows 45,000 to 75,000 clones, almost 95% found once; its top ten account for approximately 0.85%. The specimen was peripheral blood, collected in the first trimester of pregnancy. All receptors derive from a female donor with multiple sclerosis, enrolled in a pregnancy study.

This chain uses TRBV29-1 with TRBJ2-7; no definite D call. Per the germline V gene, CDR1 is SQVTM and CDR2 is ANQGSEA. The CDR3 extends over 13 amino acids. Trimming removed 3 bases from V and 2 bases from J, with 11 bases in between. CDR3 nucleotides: TGCAGCGTTGACGGCGGCACGACCTACGAGCAGTACTTC. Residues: CSVDGGTTYEQYF.

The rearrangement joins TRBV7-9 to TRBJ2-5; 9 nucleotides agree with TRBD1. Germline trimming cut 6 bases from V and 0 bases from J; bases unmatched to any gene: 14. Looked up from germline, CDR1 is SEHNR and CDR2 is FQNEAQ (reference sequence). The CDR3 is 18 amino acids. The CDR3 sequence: CASRGGEQGARYQETQYF. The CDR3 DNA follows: TGTGCCAGCAGGGGAGGTGAACAGGGGGCAAGGTACCAAGAGACCCAGTACTTC.

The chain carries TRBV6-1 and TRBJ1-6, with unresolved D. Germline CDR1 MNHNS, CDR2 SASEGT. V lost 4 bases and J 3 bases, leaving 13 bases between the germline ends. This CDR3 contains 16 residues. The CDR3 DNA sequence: TGTGCCAGCAGTGCACCAGCAACGGGCTATAATTCACCCCTCCACTTT. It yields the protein CASSAPATGYNSPLHF.

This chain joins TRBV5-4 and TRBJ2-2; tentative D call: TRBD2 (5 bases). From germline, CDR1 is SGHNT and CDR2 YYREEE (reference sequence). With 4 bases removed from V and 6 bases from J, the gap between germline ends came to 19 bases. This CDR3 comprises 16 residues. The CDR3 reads CASSPPRTLGAGELFF. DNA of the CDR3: TGTGCCAGCAGCCCCCCTAGGACTTTGGGCGCCGGGGAGCTGTTTTTT.

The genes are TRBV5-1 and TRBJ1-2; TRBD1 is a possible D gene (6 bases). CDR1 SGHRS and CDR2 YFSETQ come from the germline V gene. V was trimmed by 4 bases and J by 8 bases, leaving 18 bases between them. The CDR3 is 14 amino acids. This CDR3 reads CASSQLMSGDGYTF. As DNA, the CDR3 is TGCGCCAGCAGCCAGTTAATGTCAGGGGACGGCTACACCTTC.

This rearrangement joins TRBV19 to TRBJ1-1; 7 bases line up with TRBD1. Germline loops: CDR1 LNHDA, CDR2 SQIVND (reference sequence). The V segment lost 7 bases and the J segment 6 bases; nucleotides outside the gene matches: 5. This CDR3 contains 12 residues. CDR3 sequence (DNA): TGTGCCAGTACACAGGGGTCCTCTGAAGCTTTCTTT. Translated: CASTQGSSEAFF.

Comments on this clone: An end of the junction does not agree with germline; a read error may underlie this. In nucleotides, the CDR3 is TGTGCCATCAGTCTTACCGGGAGGAACACTGAAGCTTTCTTT. This encodes CAISLTGRNTEAFF. The chain has TRBV6-6 and TRBJ1-1, with D unresolved. The CDR3 has 14 amino acids. Germline CDR1 is MNHNY and CDR2 is SVGAGI (reference sequence).

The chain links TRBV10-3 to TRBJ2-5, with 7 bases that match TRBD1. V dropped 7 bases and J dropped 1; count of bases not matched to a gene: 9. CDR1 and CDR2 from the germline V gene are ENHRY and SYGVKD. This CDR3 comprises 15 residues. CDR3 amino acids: CAINRGLGSQETQYF. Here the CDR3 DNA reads TGTGCCATCAATAGGGGGCTCGGTTCCCAAGAGACCCAGTACTTC.

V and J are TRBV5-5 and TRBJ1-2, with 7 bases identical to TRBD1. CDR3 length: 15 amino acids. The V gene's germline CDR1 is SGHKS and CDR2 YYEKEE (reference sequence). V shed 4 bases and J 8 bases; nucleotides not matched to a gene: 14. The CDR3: CASSTVTGVERGYTF. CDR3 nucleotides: TGTGCCAGCAGCACGGTTACAGGGGTGGAACGAGGCTACACCTTC.

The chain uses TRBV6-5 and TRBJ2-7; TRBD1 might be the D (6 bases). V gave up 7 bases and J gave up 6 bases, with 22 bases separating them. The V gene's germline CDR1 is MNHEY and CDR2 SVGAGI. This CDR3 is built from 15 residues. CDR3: CASTPRQGRYSEQYF. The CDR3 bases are TGTGCCAGCACCCCGAGGCAGGGGCGATATAGCGAGCAGTACTTC.

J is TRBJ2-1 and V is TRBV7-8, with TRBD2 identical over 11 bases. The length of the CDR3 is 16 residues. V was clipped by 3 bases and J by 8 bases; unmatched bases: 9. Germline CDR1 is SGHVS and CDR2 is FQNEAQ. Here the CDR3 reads CASSFLAGGREDEQFF. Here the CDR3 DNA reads TGTGCCAGCAGCTTTCTAGCGGGGGGCAGGGAAGATGAGCAGTTCTTC.

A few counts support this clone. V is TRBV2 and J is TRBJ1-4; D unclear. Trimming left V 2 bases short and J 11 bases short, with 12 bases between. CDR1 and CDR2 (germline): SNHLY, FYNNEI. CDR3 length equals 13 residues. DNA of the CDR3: TGTGCCAGCAGTGAACAACTAGGAGGGAAACTGTTTTTT. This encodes CASSEQLGGKLFF.

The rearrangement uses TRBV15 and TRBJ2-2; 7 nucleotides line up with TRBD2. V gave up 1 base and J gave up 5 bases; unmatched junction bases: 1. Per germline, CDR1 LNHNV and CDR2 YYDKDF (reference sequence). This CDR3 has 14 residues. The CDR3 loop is CATSRGGGTGELFF. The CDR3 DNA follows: TGTGCCACCAGCAGAGGGGGAGGGACCGGGGAGCTGTTTTTT. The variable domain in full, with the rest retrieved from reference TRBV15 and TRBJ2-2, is DAMVIQNPRYQVTQFGKPVTLSCSQTLNHNVMYWYQQKSSQAPKLLFHYYDKDFNNEADTPDNFQSRRPNTSFCFLDIRSPGLGDTAMYLCATSRGGGTGELFFGEGSRLTVL.

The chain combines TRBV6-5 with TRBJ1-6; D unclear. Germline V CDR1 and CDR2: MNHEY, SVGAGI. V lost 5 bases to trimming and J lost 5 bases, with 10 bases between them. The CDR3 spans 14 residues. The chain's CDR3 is CASSPGVDNSPLHF. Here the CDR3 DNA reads TGTGCCAGCAGTCCCGGGGTGGATAATTCACCCCTCCACTTT.

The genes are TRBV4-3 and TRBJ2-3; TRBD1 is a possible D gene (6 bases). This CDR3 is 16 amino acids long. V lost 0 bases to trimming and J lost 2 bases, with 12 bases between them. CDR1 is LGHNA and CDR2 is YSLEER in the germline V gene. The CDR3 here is CASSQENRVVTDTQYF. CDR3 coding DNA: TGCGCCAGCAGCCAAGAAAACAGGGTAGTCACAGATACGCAGTATTTT.

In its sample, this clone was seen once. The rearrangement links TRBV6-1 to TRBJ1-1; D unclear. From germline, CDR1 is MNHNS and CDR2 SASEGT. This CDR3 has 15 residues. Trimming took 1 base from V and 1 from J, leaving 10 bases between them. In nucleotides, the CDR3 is TGTGCCAGCAGTGAAGGTGCCGGGAAGAACACTGAAGCTTTCTTT. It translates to CASSEGAGKNTEAFF.

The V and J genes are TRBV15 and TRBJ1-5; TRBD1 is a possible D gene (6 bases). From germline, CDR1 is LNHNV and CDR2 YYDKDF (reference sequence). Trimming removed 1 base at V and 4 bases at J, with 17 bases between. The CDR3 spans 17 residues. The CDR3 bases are TGTGCCACCAGCAGAGCTCCCCAGGGGAAACTGAATCAGCCCCAGCATTTT. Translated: CATSRAPQGKLNQPQHF.

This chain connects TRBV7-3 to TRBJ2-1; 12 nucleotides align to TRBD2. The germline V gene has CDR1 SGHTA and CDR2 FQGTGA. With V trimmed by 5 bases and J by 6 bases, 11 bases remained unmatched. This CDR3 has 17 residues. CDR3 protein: CASSDPTSGGPLNEQFF. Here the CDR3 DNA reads TGTGCCAGCAGCGACCCGACTAGCGGGGGCCCCCTCAATGAGCAGTTCTTC.

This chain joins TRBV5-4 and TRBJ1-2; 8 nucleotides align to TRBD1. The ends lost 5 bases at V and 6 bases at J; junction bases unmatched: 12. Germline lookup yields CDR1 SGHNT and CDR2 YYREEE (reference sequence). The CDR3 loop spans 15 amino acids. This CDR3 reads CASSQGAGPLNGYTF. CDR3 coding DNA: TGTGCCAGCAGTCAGGGGGCAGGGCCCCTAAATGGCTACACCTTC.

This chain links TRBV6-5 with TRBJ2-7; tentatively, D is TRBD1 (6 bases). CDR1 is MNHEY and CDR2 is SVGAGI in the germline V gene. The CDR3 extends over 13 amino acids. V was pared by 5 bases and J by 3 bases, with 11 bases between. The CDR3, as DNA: TGTGCCAGCAGTGGGACAAGCCACTACGAGCAGTACTTC. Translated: CASSGTSHYEQYF.

The CDR3 DNA is TGTGCCAGCAGGACACCCGGCGGGCACCCGGGTGGCTACACCTTC. As protein: CASRTPGGHPGGYTF. The genes are TRBV27 and TRBJ1-2; D unresolved. Germline-derived CDR1 and CDR2 are MNHEY and SMNVEV (reference sequence). This CDR3 spans 15 amino acids. V was shortened by 6 bases and J by 7 bases, with 21 bases between the two germline ends.

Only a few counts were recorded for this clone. The CDR3 loop is CASTPGQVWGQPQHF. In DNA form, the CDR3 reads TGTGCCAGCACCCCAGGACAGGTTTGGGGTCAGCCCCAGCATTTT. The genes are TRBV6-1 and TRBJ1-5; the match to TRBD1 covers 7 bases. CDR3 size: 15 residues. Germline lookup yields CDR1 MNHNS and CDR2 SASEGT. V lost 7 bases and J lost 6; bases outside the gene matches: 12.